The clone carrying this T cell receptor delta chain occurred a few times. Germline V gene lookup returns CDR1 TSWWSYY and CDR2 QGS. With V trimmed by 2 bases and J by 2 bases, 26 bases remained unmatched. The length of the CDR3 is 23 residues. TCRdb ran CATT on the reads. The sample records approximately 11,000 delta-chain clones, about 3.5% being singletons. This sample is drawn from a study of gamma-delta chains in newborns, infants, children. The sample comprised blood. The chain uses TRDV1 and TRDJ1; 10 nucleotides align to TRDD3. The sequence was obtained from a child who was a newborn, infant or young child, either healthy, febrile or measles-vaccinated (not recorded which). The CDR3 coding sequence is TGTGCTCTTGGGGAAAAAACGTACGCCATGTATAGGGGGATACGCGACCATACCGATAAACTCATCTTT. Translated, it gives CALGEKTYAMYRGIRDHTDKLIF.